This section outlines one T cell receptor beta chain sequence together with its context. Germline-derived CDR1 and CDR2 are MNHEY and SVGEGT. The CDR3 extends over 15 amino acids. V gave up 2 bases and J gave up 2 bases; unmatched junction bases: 3. In the source study's methods: Using reference gene primer amplification, nucleated cell counts were estimated. Measured with immunoSEQ multiplex PCR; TCRdb has only the in-frame clones, and not every one. The DNA was the basis for D and trimming; V, J and clone size are from that table. The sample comprises around 250,000 clones, around 82% of which are singletons, and roughly 8.6% rests with the top ten. The data stem from a study of blood T cell repertoires in COVID-19. Study-level information: COVID-19 samples from acute and convalescent phases originated in the United States, Italy and Spain. PBMCs, B-cell-depleted T cells, or T cells were the source of the cDNA or gDNA that made up the material.

Material: peripheral blood. This clonotype was obtained from a middle-aged man with active or convalescent COVID-19. The chain combines TRBV6-2 or TRBV6-3 with TRBJ1-5; 7 bases align to TRBD1. CDR3 bases: TGTGCCAGCAGTTACGAAGACAGGGGCAATCAGCCCCAGCATTTT. Protein sequence: CASSYEDRGNQPQHF.